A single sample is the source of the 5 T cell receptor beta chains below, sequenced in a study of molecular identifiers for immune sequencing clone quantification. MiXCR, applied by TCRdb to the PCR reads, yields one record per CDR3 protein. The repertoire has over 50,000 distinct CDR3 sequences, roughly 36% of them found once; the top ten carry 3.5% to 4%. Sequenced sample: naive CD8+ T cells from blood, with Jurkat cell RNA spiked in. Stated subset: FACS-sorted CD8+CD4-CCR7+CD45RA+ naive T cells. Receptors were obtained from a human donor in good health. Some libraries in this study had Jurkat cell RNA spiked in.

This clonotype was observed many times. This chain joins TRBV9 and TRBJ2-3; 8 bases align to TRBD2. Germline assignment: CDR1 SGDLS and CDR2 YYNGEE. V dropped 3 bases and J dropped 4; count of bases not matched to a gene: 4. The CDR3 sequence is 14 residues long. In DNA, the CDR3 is TGTGCCAGCAGCGGACTGGGACTAGCAGATACGCAGTATTTT. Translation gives CASSGLGLADTQYF.

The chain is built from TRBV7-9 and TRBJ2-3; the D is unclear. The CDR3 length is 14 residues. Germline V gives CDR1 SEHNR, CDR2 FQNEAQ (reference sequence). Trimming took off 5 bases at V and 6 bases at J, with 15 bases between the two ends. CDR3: CASSDDWGQDTQYF. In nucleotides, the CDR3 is TGTGCCAGCAGCGATGACTGGGGTCAGGATACGCAGTATTTT.

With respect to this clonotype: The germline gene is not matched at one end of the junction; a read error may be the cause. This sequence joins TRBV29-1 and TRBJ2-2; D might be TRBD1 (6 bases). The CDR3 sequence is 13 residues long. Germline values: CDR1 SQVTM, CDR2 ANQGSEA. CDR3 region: CSVTGMGAGELIF. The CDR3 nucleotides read TGCAGCGTTACAGGGATGGGGGCCGGGGAGCTGATTTTT.

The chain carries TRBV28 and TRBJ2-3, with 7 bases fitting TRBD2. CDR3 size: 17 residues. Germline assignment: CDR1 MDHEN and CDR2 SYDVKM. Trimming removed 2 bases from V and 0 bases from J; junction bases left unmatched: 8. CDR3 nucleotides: TGTGCCAGCAGTTTACGGCCAGCGGGGATTAGCACAGATACGCAGTATTTT. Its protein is CASSLRPAGISTDTQYF.

CDR3 in amino acids: CATAQTGTGSTGELFF. CDR3 coding DNA: TGTGCCACCGCTCAGACCGGGACAGGTTCCACCGGGGAGCTGTTTTTT. The chain employs TRBV27 and TRBJ2-2, with 8 bases identical to TRBD1. CDR1 is MNHEY, CDR2 SMNVEV, per germline (reference sequence). This CDR3 spans 16 amino acids. V lost 10 bases and J lost 4; bases outside the gene matches: 14.